A selection of T cell receptor beta chains follows, all from one sample in a study of cytomegalovirus exposure and HLA in healthy donors. The protocol was immunoSEQ multiplex PCR, while the TCRdb copy is restricted to in-frame clones and leaves out a portion. This table has some 150,000 clones, about four fifths appearing once. Sequenced: PBMCs. These receptors came from a woman aged 45-65 years in good health and CMV-seronegative. Both conserved end residues are part of each CDR3. A D gene is named only where the DNA matches it firmly. Clone size is stated in some rows and not others, as once, few, many or a class when expanded.

V gene: TRBV5-1
J gene: TRBJ2-7
clone size: -
D gene: -
CDR3 protein: CASSFRGWALGTSGELSYEQYF
CDR3 DNA: TGCGCCAGCAGCTTCCGAGGTTGGGCCCTTGGAACGAGCGGAGAACTCTCCTACGAGCAGTACTTC

V gene: TRBV7-2
J gene: TRBJ2-1
clone size: -
D gene: -
CDR3 protein: CASSLAGGFNEQFF
CDR3 DNA: TGTGCCAGCAGCTTAGCGGGAGGTTTCAATGAGCAGTTCTTC

V gene: TRBV11-2
J gene: TRBJ2-7
clone size: once
D gene: -
CDR3 protein: CASSPTGSSYEQYF
CDR3 DNA: TGTGCCAGCAGCCCCACAGGGAGCTCCTACGAGCAGTACTTC

V gene: TRBV11-2
J gene: TRBJ2-1
clone size: -
D gene: TRBD1
CDR3 protein: CASSSGTGTYNEQFF
CDR3 DNA: TGTGCCAGCAGCTCAGGGACAGGAACCTACAATGAGCAGTTCTTC

V gene: TRBV5-4
J gene: TRBJ1-2
clone size: -
D gene: -
CDR3 protein: CASRRQGSERGGYTF
CDR3 DNA: TGTGCCAGCAGGCGTCAGGGGAGCGAAAGGGGTGGCTACACCTTC

V gene: TRBV19
J gene: TRBJ1-5
clone size: -
D gene: -
CDR3 protein: CASSMREEPQHF
CDR3 DNA: TGTGCCAGTAGTATGAGGGAGGAGCCCCAGCATTTT

V gene: TRBV29-1
J gene: TRBJ2-3
clone size: -
D gene: -
CDR3 protein: CSAKRTVDTDTQYF
CDR3 DNA: TGCAGCGCTAAAAGGACAGTAGACACAGATACGCAGTATTTT

V gene: TRBV10-3
J gene: TRBJ2-7
clone size: -
D gene: TRBD1
CDR3 protein: CAISGNQGAYEQYF
CDR3 DNA: TGTGCCATCAGTGGGAACCAGGGGGCGTACGAGCAGTACTTC

V gene: TRBV5-1
J gene: TRBJ1-1
clone size: -
D gene: -
CDR3 protein: CASSDTGSTTEAFF
CDR3 DNA: TGCGCCAGCAGCGATACAGGGTCGACCACTGAAGCTTTCTTT

V gene: TRBV11-3
J gene: TRBJ2-1
clone size: -
D gene: TRBD2
CDR3 protein: CASSSGGWSYNEQFF
CDR3 DNA: TGTGCCAGCAGCTCCGGGGGGTGGTCCTACAATGAGCAGTTCTTC

V gene: TRBV28
J gene: TRBJ2-2
clone size: -
D gene: -
CDR3 protein: CASQTFRRAEDHTGELFF
CDR3 DNA: TGTGCCAGCCAAACTTTTAGGAGGGCGGAAGACCACACCGGGGAGCTGTTTTTT

V gene: TRBV2
J gene: TRBJ2-4
clone size: -
D gene: -
CDR3 protein: CASSEETTKNIQYF
CDR3 DNA: TGTGCCAGCAGTGAAGAGACAACCAAAAACATTCAGTACTTC

V gene: TRBV19
J gene: TRBJ1-1
clone size: once
D gene: -
CDR3 protein: CASQTLAGAFF
CDR3 DNA: TGTGCCAGCCAAACCCTGGCTGGAGCTTTCTTT

V gene: TRBV18
J gene: TRBJ1-5
clone size: -
D gene: -
CDR3 protein: CASSLGAGSNQPQHF
CDR3 DNA: TGTGCCAGCTCACTGGGTGCGGGAAGCAATCAGCCCCAGCATTTT

V gene: TRBV13
J gene: TRBJ2-1
clone size: -
D gene: TRBD2
CDR3 protein: CASSLSGGDYYNEQFF
CDR3 DNA: TGTGCCAGCAGTCTTAGCGGGGGGGACTACTACAATGAGCAGTTCTTC

V gene: TRBV6-1
J gene: TRBJ1-5
clone size: -
D gene: -
CDR3 protein: CASSDQHRVGQPQHF
CDR3 DNA: TGTGCCAGCAGTGATCAACACAGGGTAGGTCAGCCCCAGCATTTT

V gene: TRBV29-1
J gene: TRBJ1-2
clone size: -
D gene: -
CDR3 protein: CSVGSANYGYTF
CDR3 DNA: TGCAGCGTTGGATCGGCTAACTATGGCTACACCTTC

V gene: TRBV5-8
J gene: TRBJ2-6
clone size: -
D gene: -
CDR3 protein: CASSLQPGASWANVLTF
CDR3 DNA: TGTGCCAGCAGCTTGCAACCGGGAGCTTCGTGGGCCAACGTCCTGACTTTC

V gene: TRBV9
J gene: TRBJ2-7
clone size: -
D gene: -
CDR3 protein: CASSVNQRSDPYEQYF
CDR3 DNA: TGTGCCAGCAGCGTAAATCAGCGTTCAGATCCCTACGAGCAGTACTTC

V gene: TRBV7-9
J gene: TRBJ2-5
clone size: few
D gene: TRBD1
CDR3 protein: CASSLGDRGGETQYF
CDR3 DNA: TGTGCCAGCAGTCTAGGGGACAGGGGAGGAGAGACCCAGTACTTC

V gene: TRBV9
J gene: TRBJ1-5
clone size: -
D gene: -
CDR3 protein: CASSSDFSQPQHF
CDR3 DNA: TGTGCCAGCAGTTCTGACTTTAGCCAGCCCCAGCATTTT

V gene: TRBV7-9
J gene: TRBJ1-2
clone size: -
D gene: TRBD1
CDR3 protein: CSSSLASGTGEDGYTF
CDR3 DNA: TGTTCCAGCAGCTTAGCCTCCGGGACAGGGGAGGATGGCTACACCTTC

V gene: TRBV28
J gene: TRBJ1-2
clone size: -
D gene: TRBD1
CDR3 protein: CASSSRDRGLGYTF
CDR3 DNA: TGTGCCAGCAGTAGCCGGGACAGGGGGCTCGGCTACACCTTC

V gene: TRBV19
J gene: TRBJ2-3
clone size: few
D gene: TRBD2
CDR3 protein: CASTKLGLADTDTQYF
CDR3 DNA: TGTGCCAGTACCAAATTGGGACTAGCGGACACAGATACGCAGTATTTT

V gene: TRBV5-1
J gene: TRBJ2-3
clone size: -
D gene: TRBD2
CDR3 protein: CASSLGLAGFTDTQYF
CDR3 DNA: TGCGCCAGCAGCTTGGGGCTAGCGGGATTCACAGATACGCAGTATTTT

V gene: TRBV19
J gene: TRBJ2-7
clone size: -
D gene: TRBD2
CDR3 protein: CASSSASGGSYEQYF
CDR3 DNA: TGTGCCAGTAGTTCGGCTAGCGGGGGCTCCTACGAGCAGTACTTC

V gene: TRBV6-4
J gene: TRBJ2-1
clone size: -
D gene: TRBD2
CDR3 protein: CASSDYAGDRNNEQFF
CDR3 DNA: TGTGCCAGCAGTGACTATGCGGGAGACCGTAACAATGAGCAGTTCTTC

V gene: TRBV9
J gene: TRBJ1-3
clone size: -
D gene: -
CDR3 protein: CASSATAQAENTIYF
CDR3 DNA: TGTGCCAGCAGCGCAACTGCTCAAGCTGAAAACACCATATATTTT